Listed below are T cell receptor beta chains from one sample, sequenced in a study of T cell responses to AZD1222 COVID-19 vaccine. Sequencing was performed with immunoSEQ multiplex PCR; in TCRdb, only in-frame clones are kept and a portion is missing. Of 150,000 to 170,000 clones in the sample, 88% are singletons; the top ten hold around 3%. The sample was peripheral blood, taken on day 0 of AZD1222 vaccination. These TCRs come from an adult in good health. CDR3s include the opening cysteine and the closing phenylalanine or tryptophan. A D gene is named only where the DNA matches it firmly. Clone size appears in some rows only: once, few, many, or a class for an expanded clone.

v_call	clone_size	d_call	j_call	cdr3_nt	cdr3_aa
TRBV7-8	-	TRBD1	TRBJ2-1	TGTGCCAGCAGCTTATGGGCAGGGGGTCCGGATGAGCAGTTCTTC	CASSLWAGGPDEQFF
TRBV15	-	TRBD1	TRBJ1-4	TGTGCCACCAGCTCCGGGACAGTGGATGAAAAACTGTTTTTT	CATSSGTVDEKLFF
TRBV3-1/TRBV3-2	-	-	TRBJ1-2	TGTGCCAGCAGCCAGAGGATACCCTATGGCTACACCTTC	CASSQRIPYGYTF
TRBV19	-	-	TRBJ1-1	TGTGCCAGTAGTATTTCTCTGGCTACTCGCACTGAAGCTTTCTTT	CASSISLATRTEAFF
TRBV10-3	-	-	TRBJ1-6	TGTGCCATCAGAAACGAAGGCAGTAATTCACCCCTCCACTTT	CAIRNEGSNSPLHF
TRBV19	-	-	TRBJ1-1	TGTGCCAGTAGTGGGCCAGGGGAGAACACTGAAGCTTTCTTT	CASSGPGENTEAFF
TRBV29-1	-	-	TRBJ1-1	TGCAGCGTTGAAACGCGGGGGATGGGGAACACTGAAGCTTTCTTT	CSVETRGMGNTEAFF
TRBV6-5	-	TRBD1	TRBJ1-6	TGTGCCAGCAGGGAGGTCACAGGGGCTGGTTCACCCCTCCACTTT	CASREVTGAGSPLHF
TRBV18	-	TRBD2	TRBJ2-7	TGTGCCAGCTCACCGCCGGGACTAGCGGGGGCTAAGTACGAGCAGTACTTC	CASSPPGLAGAKYEQYF
TRBV6-2/TRBV6-3	-	-	TRBJ1-2	TGTGCCAGCAGTTATCCCGCGGACCCTACAGCTAACTATGGCTACACCTTC	CASSYPADPTANYGYTF
TRBV19	-	TRBD2	TRBJ2-7	TGTGCCAGTACCCTCTCTAGCGGGGGTTCCTACGAGCAGTACTTC	CASTLSSGGSYEQYF
TRBV6-5	once	TRBD1	TRBJ2-7	TGTGCCAGCAGTATGGGCCAGGGGGTTTACGAGCAGTACTTC	CASSMGQGVYEQYF
TRBV6-5	-	-	TRBJ1-1	TGTGCCAGCAGTTACGTCGCCGAGGACACTGAAGCTTTCTTT	CASSYVAEDTEAFF
TRBV5-6	-	-	TRBJ1-2	TGTGCCAGCAGCTTGAATTCTTGGCAGGGGCAGTTTGTAACGGGCTACACCTTC	CASSLNSWQGQFVTGYTF
TRBV4-3	-	-	TRBJ2-6	TGCGCCAGCAGCCAAGTGTGGGTTTCCGGGGCCAACGTCCTGACTTTC	CASSQVWVSGANVLTF
TRBV11-2	-	-	TRBJ1-6	TGTGCCAGCAGCTCGGGCCCCCGAAAGGCCCTCCACTTT	CASSSGPRKALHF
TRBV29-1	-	-	TRBJ1-6	TGCAGCGTCGCAGAACAGTCCTATAATTCACCCCTCCACTTT	CSVAEQSYNSPLHF
TRBV7-2	-	-	TRBJ1-4	TGTGCCAGCAGCCTGTACACATCTGAAAAACTGTTTTTT	CASSLYTSEKLFF
TRBV6-2/TRBV6-3	-	-	TRBJ2-3	TGTGCCAGCAGTTACTCGGGACTTAGCACAGATACGCAGTATTTT	CASSYSGLSTDTQYF
TRBV19	-	-	TRBJ1-5	TGTGCCAGTAGTACAGTCCAGGGAAGCAATCAGCCCCAGCATTTT	CASSTVQGSNQPQHF